What follows are 10 T cell receptor beta chains derived from one specimen sequenced in a study of cytomegalovirus exposure and HLA in healthy donors. Produced via immunoSEQ multiplex PCR; TCRdb's table is partial and in-frame only. The sample records over 110,000 clones, about 88% being singletons. The sequencing sample was made of PBMCs. The receptors were sampled from a man younger than 35 in good health and CMV-seropositive.

CDR3 sequence: CASSLDVGGSFGYTF. The CDR3, as DNA: TGTGCCAGCAGCTTAGATGTGGGAGGTTCGTTTGGCTACACCTTC. J is TRBJ1-2 and V is TRBV11-2; D not resolved. Germline lookup yields CDR1 SGHAT and CDR2 FQNNGV. This CDR3 is 15 amino acids long. V was trimmed by 0 bases and J by 7 bases, leaving 15 bases between them.

The chain has TRBV2 and TRBJ1-2, with 9 nucleotides matching TRBD1. The V gene end was trimmed by 6 bases and the J gene end by 4 bases; junction bases not matched to a gene: 24. The CDR3 is 20 residues long. Germline V lookup: CDR1 SNHLY, CDR2 FYNNEI. In DNA form, the CDR3 reads TGTGCCAGCAGACTTCACCTTTTGACAGGGGGGCTAGGAAGAGGCTATGGCTACACCTTC. This codes for CASRLHLLTGGLGRGYGYTF.

The rearrangement uses TRBV14 and TRBJ2-7; TRBD1 matches 8 bases. The CDR3 covers 15 residues. Unmatched junction bases numbered 8, after V lost 4 bases and J lost 3 bases. Germline-derived CDR1 and CDR2 are SGHDN and FVKESK. The CDR3: CASSRTTGESYEQYF. The CDR3 nucleotides are TGTGCCAGCAGCCGAACGACAGGGGAGAGCTACGAGCAGTACTTC.

The chain joins TRBV10-3 to TRBJ1-2, with 12 bases aligning to TRBD1. Trimming at V came to 6 bases and at J to 3 bases, leaving 11 bases not matched to a gene. Germline V gene lookup returns CDR1 ENHRY and CDR2 SYGVKD. CDR3 length equals 17 residues. CDR3 sequence (DNA): TGTGCCATCAGCCAAGGGACAGGGGGCCGGAGTGACTATGGCTACACCTTC. The encoded protein is CAISQGTGGRSDYGYTF.

This clone has only a few counts. The chain is built from TRBV5-1 and TRBJ2-3; 13 bases line up with TRBD2. This CDR3 spans 14 amino acids. V trimming: 3 bases; J trimming: 7 bases; junction bases outside the gene matches: 2. Germline V CDR1 and CDR2: SGHRS, YFSETQ. CDR3 loop: CASSYGTSGNTQYF. As DNA, the CDR3 is TGCGCCAGCAGCTACGGGACTAGCGGGAATACGCAGTATTTT.

The rearrangement uses TRBV18 and TRBJ2-2, with 7 bases that match TRBD1. With 0 bases clipped from V and 2 bases from J, the junction kept 6 bases outside the gene matches. This CDR3 is 17 amino acids long. Germline assignment: CDR1 KGHSH and CDR2 LQKENI. The CDR3 spells CASSPPEGGINTGELFF. As DNA, the CDR3 is TGTGCCAGCTCACCACCGGAAGGGGGCATTAACACCGGGGAGCTGTTTTTT. The full variable domain, rest sourced from reference TRBV18 and TRBJ2-2, is NAGVMQNPRHLVRRRGQEARLRCSPMKGHSHVYWYRQLPEEGLKFMVYLQKENIIDESGMPKERFSAEFPKEGPSILRIQQVVRGDSAAYFCASSPPEGGINTGELFFGEGSRLTVL.

This clone appeared a single time. The V and J genes are TRBV20-1 and TRBJ2-1, with TRBD1 matching 7 bases. Trimming removed 7 bases from V and 5 bases from J; junction bases left unmatched: 2. The CDR3 is 11 amino acids. CDR1 DFQATT and CDR2 SNEGSKA come from the germline V gene (reference sequence). The CDR3 nucleotides read TGCAGTGTGACAGGGCACAATGAGCAGTTCTTC. It is translated as CSVTGHNEQFF.

The CDR3 DNA sequence: TGTGCCAGCAGCTCAACAGGGGGCCAGAACACCATATATTTT. It is translated as CASSSTGGQNTIYF. V and J are TRBV5-4 and TRBJ1-3, with 9 bases that match TRBD1. The length of the CDR3 is 14 residues. Germline V gives CDR1 SGHNT, CDR2 YYREEE (reference sequence). The J segment lost 7 bases and the V segment lost 3 bases, leaving 5 bases of the junction unmatched.

The rearrangement links TRBV4-2 to TRBJ1-3, with D possibly TRBD1 on 6 matching bases. The CDR3 has 17 amino acids. Germline-derived CDR1 and CDR2 are LGHNA and YNFKEQ. The ends were cut back, 0 bases at V and 1 base at J, with 13 bases in the middle. In DNA form, the CDR3 reads TGTGCCAGCAGCCAAGAAGTCGCGGGGGCGTCTGGAAACACCATATATTTT. This translates into CASSQEVAGASGNTIYF.

The chain joins TRBV7-8 to TRBJ1-5; TRBD1 matches 7 bases. Germline CDR1 is SGHVS and CDR2 is FQNEAQ. V shed 3 bases and J 4 bases; nucleotides not matched to a gene: 9. The CDR3 loop spans 16 amino acids. CDR3 in amino acids: CASSFYRGTKNQPQHF. DNA of the CDR3: TGTGCCAGCAGCTTTTACAGGGGCACGAAGAATCAGCCCCAGCATTTT.